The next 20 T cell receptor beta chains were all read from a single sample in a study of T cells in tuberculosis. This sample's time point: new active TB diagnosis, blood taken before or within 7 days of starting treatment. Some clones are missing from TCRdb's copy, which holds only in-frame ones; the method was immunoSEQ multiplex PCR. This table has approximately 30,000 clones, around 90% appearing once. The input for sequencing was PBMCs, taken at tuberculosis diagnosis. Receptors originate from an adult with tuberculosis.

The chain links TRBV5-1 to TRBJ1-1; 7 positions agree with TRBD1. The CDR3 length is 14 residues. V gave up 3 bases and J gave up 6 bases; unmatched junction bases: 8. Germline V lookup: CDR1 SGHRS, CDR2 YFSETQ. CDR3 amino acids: CASSSTGFGAEAFF. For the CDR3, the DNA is TGCGCCAGCAGCTCGACAGGGTTTGGTGCTGAAGCTTTCTTT.

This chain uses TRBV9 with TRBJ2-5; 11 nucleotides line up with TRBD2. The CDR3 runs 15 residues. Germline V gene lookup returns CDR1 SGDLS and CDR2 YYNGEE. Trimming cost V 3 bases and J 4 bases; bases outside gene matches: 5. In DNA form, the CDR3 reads TGTGCCAGCAGCGGAACCCTAGCGGGGGGAGAGACCCAGTACTTC. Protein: CASSGTLAGGETQYF.

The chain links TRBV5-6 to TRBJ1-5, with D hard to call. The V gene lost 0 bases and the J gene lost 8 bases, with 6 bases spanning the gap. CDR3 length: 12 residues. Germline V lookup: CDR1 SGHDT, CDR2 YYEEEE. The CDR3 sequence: CASSLAAEPQHF. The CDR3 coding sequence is TGTGCCAGCAGCTTGGCCGCGGAGCCCCAGCATTTT.

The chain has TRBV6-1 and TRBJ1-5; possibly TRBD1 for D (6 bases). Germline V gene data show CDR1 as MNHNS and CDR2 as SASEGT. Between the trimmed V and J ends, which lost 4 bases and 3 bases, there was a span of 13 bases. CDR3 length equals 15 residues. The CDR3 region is CASSANTGINQPQHF. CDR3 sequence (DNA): TGTGCCAGCAGTGCCAATACAGGGATCAATCAGCCCCAGCATTTT.

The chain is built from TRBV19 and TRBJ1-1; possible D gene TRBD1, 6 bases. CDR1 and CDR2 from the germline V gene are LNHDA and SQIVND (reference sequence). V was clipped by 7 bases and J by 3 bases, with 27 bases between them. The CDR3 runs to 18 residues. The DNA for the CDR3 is TGTGCCAGTAAACATAGGTTGGGGGCGTCTTGGGCCGACACTGAAGCTTTCTTT. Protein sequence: CASKHRLGASWADTEAFF.

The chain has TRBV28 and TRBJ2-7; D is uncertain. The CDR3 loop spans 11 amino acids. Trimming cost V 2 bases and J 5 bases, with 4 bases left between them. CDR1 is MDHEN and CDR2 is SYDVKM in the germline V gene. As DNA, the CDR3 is TGTGCCAGCAGTTTAGGCCACGAGCAGTACTTC. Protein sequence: CASSLGHEQYF.

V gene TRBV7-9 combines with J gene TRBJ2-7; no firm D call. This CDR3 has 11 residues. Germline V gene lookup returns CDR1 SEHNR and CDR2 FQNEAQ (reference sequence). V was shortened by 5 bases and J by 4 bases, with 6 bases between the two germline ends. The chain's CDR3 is CASSPGYEQYF. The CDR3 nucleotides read TGTGCCAGCAGCCCAGGATACGAGCAGTACTTC. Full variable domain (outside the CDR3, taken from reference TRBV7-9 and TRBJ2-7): DTGVSQNPRHKITKRGQNVTFRCDPISEHNRLYWYRQTLGQGPEFLTYFQNEAQLEKSRLLSDRFSAERPKGSFSTLEIQRTEQGDSAMYLCASSPGYEQYFGPGTRLTVT.

The CDR3 DNA follows: TGTGCCAGCAGCACGCGACAGGGGATGGGGTACAATGAGCAGTTCTTC. Residues: CASSTRQGMGYNEQFF. The J gene is TRBJ2-1, the V gene TRBV9; 8 nucleotides align to TRBD1. The CDR3 extends over 16 amino acids. Germline assignment: CDR1 SGDLS and CDR2 YYNGEE. V shed 4 bases, J shed 4 bases, and the junction held 10 bases outside the gene matches.

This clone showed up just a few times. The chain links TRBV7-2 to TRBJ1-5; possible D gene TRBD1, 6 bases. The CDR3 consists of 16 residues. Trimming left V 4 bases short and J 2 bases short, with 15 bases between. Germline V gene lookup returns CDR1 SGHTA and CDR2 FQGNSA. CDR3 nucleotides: TGTGCCAGCAGCTCCCGAGGGGGAGACGGCAATCAGCCCCAGCATTTT. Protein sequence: CASSSRGGDGNQPQHF.

The CDR3 nucleotides read TGTGCCAGCAGACGTGGGGGCGGCTCCTACGAGCAGTACTTC. It codes for CASRRGGGSYEQYF. The chain joins TRBV27 to TRBJ2-7; a possible D gene is TRBD1 (6 bases). Trimming took 6 bases from V and 0 from J, leaving 12 bases between them. Looked up from germline, CDR1 is MNHEY and CDR2 is SMNVEV (reference sequence). This CDR3 contains 14 residues.

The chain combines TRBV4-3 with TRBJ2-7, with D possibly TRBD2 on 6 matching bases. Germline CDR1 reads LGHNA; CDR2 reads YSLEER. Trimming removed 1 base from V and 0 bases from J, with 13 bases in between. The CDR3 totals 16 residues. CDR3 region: CASSQGGPGSSYEQYF. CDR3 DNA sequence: TGCGCCAGCAGCCAAGGGGGCCCCGGGAGCTCCTACGAGCAGTACTTC.

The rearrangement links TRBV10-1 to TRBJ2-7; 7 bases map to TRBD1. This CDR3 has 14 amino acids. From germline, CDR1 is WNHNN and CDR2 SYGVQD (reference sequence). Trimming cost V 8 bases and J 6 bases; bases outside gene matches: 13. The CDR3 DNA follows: TGCGCCAGCGGCCACAGAACAGGGGTATCCGAGCAGTACTTC. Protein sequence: CASGHRTGVSEQYF.

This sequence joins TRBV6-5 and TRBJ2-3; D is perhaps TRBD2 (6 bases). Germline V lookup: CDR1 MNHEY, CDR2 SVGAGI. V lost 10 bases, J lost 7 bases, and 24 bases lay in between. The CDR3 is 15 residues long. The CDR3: CATSVIRTTTNTQYF. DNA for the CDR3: TGTGCCACCTCAGTTATCAGGACTACCACCAATACGCAGTATTTT.

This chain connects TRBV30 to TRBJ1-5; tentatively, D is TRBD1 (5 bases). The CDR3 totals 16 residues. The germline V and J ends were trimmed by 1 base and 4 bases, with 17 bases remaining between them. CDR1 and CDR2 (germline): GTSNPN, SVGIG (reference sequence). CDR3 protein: CAWSGTRGGGNQPQHF. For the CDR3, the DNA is TGTGCCTGGAGTGGGACAAGGGGCGGAGGGAATCAGCCCCAGCATTTT.

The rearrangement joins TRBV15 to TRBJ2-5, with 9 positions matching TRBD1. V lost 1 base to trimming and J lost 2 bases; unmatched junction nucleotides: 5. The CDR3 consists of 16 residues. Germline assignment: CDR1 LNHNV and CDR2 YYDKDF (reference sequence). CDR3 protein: CATSRALGQGQETQYF. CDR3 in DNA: TGTGCCACCAGCAGAGCATTGGGACAGGGACAAGAGACCCAGTACTTC.

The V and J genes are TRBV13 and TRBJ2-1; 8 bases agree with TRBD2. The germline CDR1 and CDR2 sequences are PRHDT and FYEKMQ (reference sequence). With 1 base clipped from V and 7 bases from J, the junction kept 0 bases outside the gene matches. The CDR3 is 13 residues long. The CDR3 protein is CASSLAGGNEQFF. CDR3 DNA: TGTGCCAGCAGCTTAGCGGGAGGGAATGAGCAGTTCTTC.

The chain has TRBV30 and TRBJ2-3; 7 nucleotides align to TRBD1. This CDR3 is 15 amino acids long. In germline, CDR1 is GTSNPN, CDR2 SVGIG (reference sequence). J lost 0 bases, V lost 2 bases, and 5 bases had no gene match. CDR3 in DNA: TGTGCCTGGAGTATTGGGACAGTAAGCACAGATACGCAGTATTTT. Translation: CAWSIGTVSTDTQYF.

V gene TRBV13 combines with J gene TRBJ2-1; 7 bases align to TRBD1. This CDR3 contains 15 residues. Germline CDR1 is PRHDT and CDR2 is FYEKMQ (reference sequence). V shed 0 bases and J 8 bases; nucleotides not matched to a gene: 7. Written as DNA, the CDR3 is TGTGCCAGCAGCTTAGGAGACAGGGTGCCCCATGAGCAGTTCTTC. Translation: CASSLGDRVPHEQFF.

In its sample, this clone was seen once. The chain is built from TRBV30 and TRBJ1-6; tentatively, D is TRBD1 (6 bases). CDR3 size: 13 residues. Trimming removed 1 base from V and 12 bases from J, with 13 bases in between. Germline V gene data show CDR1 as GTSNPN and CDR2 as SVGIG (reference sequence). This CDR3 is CAWSGSPRGPLHF. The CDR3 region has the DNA TGTGCCTGGAGTGGATCACCCAGGGGACCCCTCCACTTT.

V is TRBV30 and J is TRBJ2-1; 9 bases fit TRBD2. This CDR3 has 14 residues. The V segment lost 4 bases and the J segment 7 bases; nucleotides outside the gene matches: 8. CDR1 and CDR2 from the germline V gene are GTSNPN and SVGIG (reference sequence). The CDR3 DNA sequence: TGTGCCTGGACAACTAGCGGGTTGGCAAATGAGCAGTTCTTC. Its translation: CAWTTSGLANEQFF.